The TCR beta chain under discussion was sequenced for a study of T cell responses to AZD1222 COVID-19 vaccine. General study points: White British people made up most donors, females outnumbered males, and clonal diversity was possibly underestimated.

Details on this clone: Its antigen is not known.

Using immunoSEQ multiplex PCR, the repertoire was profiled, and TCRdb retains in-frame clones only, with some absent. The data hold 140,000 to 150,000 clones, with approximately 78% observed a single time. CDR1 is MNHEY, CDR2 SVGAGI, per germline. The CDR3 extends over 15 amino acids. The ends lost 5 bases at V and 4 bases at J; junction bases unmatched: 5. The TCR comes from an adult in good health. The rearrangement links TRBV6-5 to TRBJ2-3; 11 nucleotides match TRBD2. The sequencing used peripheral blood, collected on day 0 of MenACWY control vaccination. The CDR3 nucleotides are TGTGCCAGCAGTCTTAGCGGGGGGGCATCAGATACGCAGTATTTT. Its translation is CASSLSGGASDTQYF.